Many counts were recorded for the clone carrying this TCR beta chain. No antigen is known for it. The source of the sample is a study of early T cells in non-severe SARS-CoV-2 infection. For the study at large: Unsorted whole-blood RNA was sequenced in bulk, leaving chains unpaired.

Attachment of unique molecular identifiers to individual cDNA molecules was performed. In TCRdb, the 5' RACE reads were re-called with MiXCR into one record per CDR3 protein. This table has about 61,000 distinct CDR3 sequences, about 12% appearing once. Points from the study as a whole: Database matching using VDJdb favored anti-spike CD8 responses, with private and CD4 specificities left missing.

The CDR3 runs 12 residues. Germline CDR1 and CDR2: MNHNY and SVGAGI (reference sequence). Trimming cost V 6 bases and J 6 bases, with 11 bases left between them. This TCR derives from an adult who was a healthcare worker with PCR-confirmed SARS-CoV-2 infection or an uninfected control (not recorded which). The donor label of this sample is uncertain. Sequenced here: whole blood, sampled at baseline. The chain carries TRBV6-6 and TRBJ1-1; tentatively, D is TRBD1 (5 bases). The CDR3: CASSPRGSEAFF. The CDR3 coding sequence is TGTGCCAGCAGCCCCCGGGGGTCTGAAGCTTTCTTT.